The clone carrying this TCR beta chain occurred many times. The data originate from a study of T-cell reconstitution after alpha-beta-depleted transplantation in children. This CDR3 has 16 residues. Germline CDR1 reads MNHEY; CDR2 reads SVGEGT. V dropped 6 bases and J dropped 2; count of bases not matched to a gene: 9. Researchers prepared the TCRbeta library using unique molecular identifiers, the study reports. TCRdb analysed the PCR reads with MiXCR anew, one entry per CDR3 protein. The sample includes approximately 420,000 distinct CDR3 sequences, 11% of them seen just once. The chain employs TRBV6-2 or TRBV6-3 and TRBJ2-1, with 8 bases lining up with TRBD2. This clonotype originated in a human donor who donated a stem cell graft to a child with acute myeloid leukemia. The sample here was PBMCs from the stem cell graft donor, taken from the stem cell graft. The CDR3 nucleotides are TGTGCCAGCAGAAGCGGACTAGCTAACCCCTACAATGAGCAGTTCTTC. Its translation is CASRSGLANPYNEQFF.